This is a list of T cell receptor beta chains from one sample in a study of blood T cell repertoires in COVID-19. TCRdb keeps only in-frame clones here, not all; method: immunoSEQ multiplex PCR. Here the sample spans roughly 180,000 clones, roughly 85% being singletons. Material for sequencing was peripheral blood. The receptor source for this set is an elderly woman with active or convalescent COVID-19. Both conserved end residues are part of each CDR3. The D gene is left open where the match is weak. A clone size is listed for some rows: how often the clone was seen (once, few, many), or a class if it is expanded.

TRBJ2-3,.,few,TRBV9,CASSASPQGVGTQYF,TGTGCCAGCAGCGCATCCCCACAGGGCGTAGGTACGCAGTATTTT
TRBJ1-3,.,.,TRBV28,CASSSIREGNTIYF,TGTGCCAGCAGTTCCATTAGGGAGGGAAACACCATATATTTT
TRBJ1-3,TRBD1,.,TRBV3-1/TRBV3-2,CASTTGATGNTIYF,TGTGCCAGTACGACAGGGGCAACTGGAAACACCATATATTTT
TRBJ2-1,TRBD2,.,TRBV2,CASSTSGSRNEQFF,TGTGCCAGCAGTACTAGCGGGAGTCGCAATGAGCAGTTCTTC
TRBJ2-7,TRBD2,.,TRBV30,CAWTGTSFNEQYF,TGTGCCTGGACAGGGACTAGCTTCAACGAGCAGTACTTC
TRBJ2-5,.,.,TRBV9,CASSVRGVGKETQYF,TGTGCCAGCAGCGTCCGTGGTGTCGGGAAGGAGACCCAGTACTTC
TRBJ2-3,.,.,TRBV10-3,CAISDDRRADKGTDTQYF,TGTGCCATCAGTGATGACAGGAGAGCCGACAAAGGCACAGATACGCAGTATTTT
TRBJ2-2,.,.,TRBV14,CASSPRQNTGELFF,TGTGCCAGCAGCCCAAGACAGAACACCGGGGAGCTGTTTTTT
TRBJ1-4,TRBD1,.,TRBV25-1,CASSEGQGGEKLFF,TGTGCCAGCAGTGAGGGACAGGGAGGTGAAAAACTGTTTTTT
TRBJ2-3,TRBD2,.,TRBV7-9,CASNPGRHTDTQYF,TGTGCCAGCAATCCCGGGAGGCACACAGATACGCAGTATTTT
TRBJ2-7,TRBD1,once,TRBV7-9,CASSSLLGRGHFYEQYF,TGTGCCAGCAGCTCACTTTTGGGCAGGGGGCATTTTTACGAGCAGTACTTC
TRBJ1-2,TRBD1,.,TRBV10-3,CAISGSGTDSNYGYTF,TGTGCCATCAGTGGCTCCGGGACAGATTCTAACTATGGCTACACCTTC
TRBJ1-5,TRBD1,.,TRBV4-1,CASRRTGGDQPQHF,TGCGCCAGCAGAAGGACAGGGGGGGACCAGCCCCAGCATTTT
TRBJ2-7,TRBD1,.,TRBV6-1,CASSELGQGSYEQYF,TGTGCCAGCAGTGAACTAGGACAGGGCTCCTACGAGCAGTACTTC
TRBJ2-2,.,.,TRBV2,CASRWLALELFF,TGTGCCAGCAGGTGGTTGGCCTTGGAGCTGTTTTTT
TRBJ1-2,.,few,TRBV5-4,CASSLEYRRYTF,TGTGCCAGCAGCTTGGAATACAGGCGCTACACCTTC
TRBJ2-1,TRBD2,.,TRBV7-9,CASSLGLAGGLSYNEQFF,TGTGCCAGCAGCTTAGGACTAGCGGGAGGCCTCTCCTACAATGAGCAGTTCTTC
TRBJ1-1,.,.,TRBV2,CASSSGADFVNTEAFF,TGTGCCAGCAGCTCAGGGGCAGATTTCGTAAACACTGAAGCTTTCTTT
TRBJ1-2,.,.,TRBV5-5,CASSSSSGSQNYGYTF,TGTGCCAGCAGCTCCTCCTCAGGGTCGCAGAACTATGGCTACACCTTC
TRBJ1-2,.,.,TRBV28,CASSFTAWAYTF,TGTGCCAGCAGTTTCACAGCATGGGCCTACACCTTC
TRBJ2-7,.,.,TRBV2,CASRVTGPGYF,TGTGCCAGCAGGGTGACAGGCCCCGGGTACTTC
TRBJ1-2,TRBD1,.,TRBV28,CASSEQGAFYGYTF,TGTGCCAGCAGTGAACAGGGGGCGTTCTATGGCTACACCTTC
TRBJ2-7,TRBD2,.,TRBV5-1,CASSLTSGTYEQYF,TGCGCCAGCAGCTTGACTAGCGGGACCTACGAGCAGTACTTC
TRBJ1-3,TRBD1,.,TRBV18,CASSPPRTGIGNTIYF,TGTGCCAGCTCACCACCAAGGACAGGGATTGGAAACACCATATATTTT
TRBJ2-3,TRBD1,.,TRBV28,CASSLGTDSTDTQYF,TGTGCCAGCAGTTTGGGGACAGATAGCACAGATACGCAGTATTTT
TRBJ2-7,.,.,TRBV6-5,CASSISGTPTYEQYF,TGTGCCAGCAGTATATCCGGGACTCCAACCTACGAGCAGTACTTC
TRBJ2-1,TRBD2,once,TRBV10-3,CAISESIGLAGVEEQFF,TGTGCCATCAGTGAGTCGATAGGACTAGCGGGAGTCGAGGAGCAGTTCTTC
TRBJ1-2,.,.,TRBV5-6,CASSFYEGGYTF,TGTGCCAGCAGCTTTTATGAGGGCGGCTACACCTTC
TRBJ1-2,TRBD1,.,TRBV7-9,CASSLGQGYGYTF,TGTGCCAGCAGCTTAGGACAGGGGTATGGCTACACCTTC
TRBJ2-2,.,.,TRBV5-6,CASSGQLGTGELFF,TGTGCCAGCAGCGGACAGCTGGGGACCGGGGAGCTGTTTTTT
TRBJ1-5,TRBD1,.,TRBV5-1,CASSWGAGGQPQHF,TGCGCCAGCAGCTGGGGCGCAGGGGGCCAGCCCCAGCATTTT
TRBJ2-3,.,.,TRBV5-1,CASSTDRDTDTQYF,TGCGCCAGCAGCACTGATCGTGACACAGATACGCAGTATTTT
TRBJ2-7,.,few,TRBV6-5,CASSQSRREQYF,TGTGCCAGCAGTCAATCCCGGCGGGAGCAGTACTTC
TRBJ1-5,TRBD1,few,TRBV28,CASSLNRGGYQPQHF,TGTGCCAGCAGTTTAAACAGGGGTGGATACCAGCCCCAGCATTTT
TRBJ1-2,.,.,TRBV6-5,CASTTRRFGGYTF,TGTGCCAGCACCACGCGGAGATTCGGTGGCTACACCTTC
TRBJ1-5,.,.,TRBV2,CASKSGGGQPQHF,TGTGCCAGCAAGAGCGGGGGGGGTCAGCCCCAGCATTTT
TRBJ2-7,.,.,TRBV9,CASSAGTNFYEQYF,TGTGCCAGCAGCGCAGGGACAAACTTCTACGAGCAGTACTTC
TRBJ2-5,TRBD2,.,TRBV2,CASSPGGAQETQYF,TGTGCCAGCAGCCCGGGGGGGGCCCAAGAGACCCAGTACTTC
TRBJ2-1,TRBD2,.,TRBV9,CASSVLASGSDRNEQFF,TGTGCCAGCAGCGTATTGGCTAGCGGGAGTGATCGGAATGAGCAGTTCTTC
TRBJ1-1,.,.,TRBV5-1,CASSLQDTEAFF,TGCGCCAGCAGCTTACAGGACACTGAAGCTTTCTTT
TRBJ1-5,.,.,TRBV28,CASIRGGDQPQHF,TGTGCCAGCATTAGGGGAGGGGATCAGCCCCAGCATTTT